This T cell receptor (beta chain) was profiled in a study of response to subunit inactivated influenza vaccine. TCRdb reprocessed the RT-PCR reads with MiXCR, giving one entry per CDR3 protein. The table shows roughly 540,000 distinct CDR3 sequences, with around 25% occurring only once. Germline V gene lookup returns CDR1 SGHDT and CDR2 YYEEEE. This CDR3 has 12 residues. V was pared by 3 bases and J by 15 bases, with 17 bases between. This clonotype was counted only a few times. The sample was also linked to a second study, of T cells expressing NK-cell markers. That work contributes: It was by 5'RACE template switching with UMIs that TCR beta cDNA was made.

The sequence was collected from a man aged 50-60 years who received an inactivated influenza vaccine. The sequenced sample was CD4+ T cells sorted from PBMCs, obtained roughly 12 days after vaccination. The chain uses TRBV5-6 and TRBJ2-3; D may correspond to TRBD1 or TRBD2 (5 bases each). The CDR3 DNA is TGTGCCAGCAGCTCGAGGGGTAGTCGGGTTTATTTT. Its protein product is CASSSRGSRVYF.